This passage covers 8 T cell receptor beta chains from one sample sequenced in a study of blood T cells in healthy people across ages. Through a sample-barcoded 5' primer and a J-beta primer mix, a second PCR was run for 7 to 11 cycles. TCRdb re-analysed the 5' RACE reads in MiXCR, keeping a single row per CDR3 protein. Among about 750,000 distinct CDR3 sequences listed, about 55% were seen once. Sequencing used blood. All receptors derive from a man of 80 years or more in good health.

V gene TRBV20-1 combines with J gene TRBJ2-3; 13 bases agree with TRBD2. The CDR3 is 13 residues long. Germline values: CDR1 DFQATT, CDR2 SNEGSKA (reference sequence). Unmatched junction bases numbered 9, after V lost 4 bases and J lost 14 bases. The CDR3 region has the DNA TGCAGTGCTACCGGACTAGCGGGAGTAGGCGCGTATTTT. As protein: CSATGLAGVGAYF.

This clonotype was observed many times. This chain uses TRBV27 with TRBJ2-5; D unresolved. The germline CDR1 and CDR2 sequences are MNHEY and SMNVEV (reference sequence). The ends were cut back, 6 bases at V and 1 base at J, with 6 bases in the middle. This CDR3 comprises 12 residues. This CDR3 is CASRSGQETQYF. CDR3 bases: TGTGCCAGCAGGTCGGGCCAAGAGACCCAGTACTTC.

This clonotype was observed a handful of times. V gene TRBV12-3 or TRBV12-4 combines with J gene TRBJ2-1; TRBD2 aligns across 13 bases. J gave up 7 bases and V 6 bases, and 6 bases lay outside the gene matches. The CDR3 is 15 amino acids. The CDR3 sequence: CASSRTSGSMNEQFF. CDR3 bases: TGTGCCAGCAGCCGGACTAGCGGGAGTATGAATGAGCAGTTCTTC.

The table lists this clonotype with a few counts. The J gene is TRBJ2-7, the V gene TRBV3-1; D ambiguous. CDR1 is LGHDT, CDR2 YNNKEL, per germline (reference sequence). The length of the CDR3 is 11 residues. Trimming took off 1 base at V and 6 bases at J, with 4 bases between the two ends. CDR3 residues: CASSQGPEQYF. CDR3 DNA: TGTGCCAGCAGCCAAGGACCCGAGCAGTACTTC.

The chain has TRBV3-1 and TRBJ1-1; D perhaps matches TRBD1 (6 bases). The CDR3 runs 15 residues. V lost 0 bases, J lost 5 bases, and 13 bases lay in between. The germline V gene has CDR1 LGHDT and CDR2 YNNKEL (reference sequence). CDR3 loop: CASSQETGVRTEAFF. The CDR3 DNA follows: TGTGCCAGCAGCCAAGAGACAGGTGTCAGAACTGAAGCTTTCTTT.

This clonotype was counted between two and nine times. This chain links TRBV10-3 with TRBJ2-3; the match to TRBD1 covers 7 bases. The V gene's germline CDR1 is ENHRY and CDR2 SYGVKD. Trimming at V came to 8 bases and at J to 1 base, leaving 3 bases not matched to a gene. This CDR3 contains 13 residues. DNA of the CDR3: TGTGCCATCTCTGGACAGGGCACAGATACGCAGTATTTT. Protein product: CAISGQGTDTQYF.

The chain uses TRBV11-2 and TRBJ2-2; 14 nucleotides line up with TRBD2. The CDR3 is 20 amino acids. Germline V gene sequence: CDR1 SGHAT, CDR2 FQNNGV. Germline trimming cut 1 base from V and 1 base from J; bases unmatched to any gene: 8. The CDR3 loop is CASSLVGTSGRVRNTGELFF. In DNA, the CDR3 is TGTGCCAGCAGCTTAGTAGGGACTAGCGGGAGAGTGAGGAACACCGGGGAGCTGTTTTTT.

This clonotype was seen a few times. The chain is built from TRBV6-6 and TRBJ2-1; D is perhaps TRBD1 (5 bases). The CDR3 has 13 residues. The V and J ends lost 2 bases and 7 bases respectively, with 9 bases between them. Germline V gene sequence: CDR1 MNHNY, CDR2 SVGAGI (reference sequence). CDR3 in amino acids: CASSYTQGNEQFF. The CDR3, as DNA: TGTGCCAGCAGTTACACCCAGGGAAATGAGCAGTTCTTC.